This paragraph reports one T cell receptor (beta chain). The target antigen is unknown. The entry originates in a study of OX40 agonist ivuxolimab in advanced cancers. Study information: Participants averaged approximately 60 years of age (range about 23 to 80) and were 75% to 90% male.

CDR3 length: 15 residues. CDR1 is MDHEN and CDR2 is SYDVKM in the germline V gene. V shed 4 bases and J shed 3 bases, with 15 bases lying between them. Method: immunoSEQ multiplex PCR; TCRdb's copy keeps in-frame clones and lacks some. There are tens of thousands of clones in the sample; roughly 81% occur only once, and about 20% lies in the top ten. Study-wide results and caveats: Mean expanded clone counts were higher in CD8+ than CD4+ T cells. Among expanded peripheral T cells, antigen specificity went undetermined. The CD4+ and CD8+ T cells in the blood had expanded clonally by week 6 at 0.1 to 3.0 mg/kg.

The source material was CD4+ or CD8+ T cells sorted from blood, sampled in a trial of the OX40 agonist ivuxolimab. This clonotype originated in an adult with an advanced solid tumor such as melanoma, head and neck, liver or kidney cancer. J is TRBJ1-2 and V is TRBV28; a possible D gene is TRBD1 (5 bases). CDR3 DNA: TGTGCCAGCAGTTGGAGGGGTGGCAGCTACTATGGCTACACCTTC. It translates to CASSWRGGSYYGYTF.